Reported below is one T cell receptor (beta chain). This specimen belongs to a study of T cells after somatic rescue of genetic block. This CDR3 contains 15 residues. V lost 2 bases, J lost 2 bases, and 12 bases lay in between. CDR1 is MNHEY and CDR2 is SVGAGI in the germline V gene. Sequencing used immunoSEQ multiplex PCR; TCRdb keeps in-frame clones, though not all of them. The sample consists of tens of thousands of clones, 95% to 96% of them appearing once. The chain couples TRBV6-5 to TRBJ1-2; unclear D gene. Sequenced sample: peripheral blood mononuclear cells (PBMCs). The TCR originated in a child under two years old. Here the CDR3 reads CASSYRGSFNYGYTF. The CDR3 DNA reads TGTGCCAGCAGTTACCGAGGCTCCTTCAACTATGGCTACACCTTC.